Listed below are T cell receptor beta chains from one sample, sequenced in a study of blood T cell repertoires in COVID-19. The assay was immunoSEQ multiplex PCR, and TCRdb's table has in-frame clones only and misses some. The sample holds a few hundred thousand clones; roughly four fifths are singletons and the top ten take approximately 5%. Sequencing was done on a sample of PBMCs or T cells enriched from blood (not recorded which). These receptor sequences come from a woman in her fifties or sixties who had recovered from COVID-19. The CDR3 runs from the conserved cysteine through the conserved F or W. Fields, in order: V gene, clone size, CDR3 protein. Clone size is not always given. Where it is, it says once, few, many or a class for expanded clones.

TRBV18 | NA | CASSPPGGQGGYTF
TRBV7-9 | NA | CASSSILRGNTEAFF
TRBV29-1 | NA | CSVEGSGETGYTF
TRBV4-3 | NA | CASSQDTGNEKLFF
TRBV18 | few | CASSPGTDSQETQYF
TRBV7-9 | NA | CASSPRTDRNYGYTF
TRBV7-6 | few | CASSLRQGNTGNTIYF
TRBV6-2/TRBV6-3 | NA | CASSFQARGGEQFF
TRBV27 | NA | CASGRTGAVGYGYTF
TRBV7-3 | NA | CASSSTSGGPQGTQYF
TRBV5-1 | NA | CASSFGLADSGTEAFF
TRBV2 | NA | CASSGVAGLFLSGNTIYF
TRBV7-6 | few | CASSLTGDQPQHF
TRBV7-2 | NA | CASSLQTGGGGYTF
TRBV30 | NA | CAWTDRFYGYTF
TRBV7-9 | NA | CASSFLGGLNEQFF